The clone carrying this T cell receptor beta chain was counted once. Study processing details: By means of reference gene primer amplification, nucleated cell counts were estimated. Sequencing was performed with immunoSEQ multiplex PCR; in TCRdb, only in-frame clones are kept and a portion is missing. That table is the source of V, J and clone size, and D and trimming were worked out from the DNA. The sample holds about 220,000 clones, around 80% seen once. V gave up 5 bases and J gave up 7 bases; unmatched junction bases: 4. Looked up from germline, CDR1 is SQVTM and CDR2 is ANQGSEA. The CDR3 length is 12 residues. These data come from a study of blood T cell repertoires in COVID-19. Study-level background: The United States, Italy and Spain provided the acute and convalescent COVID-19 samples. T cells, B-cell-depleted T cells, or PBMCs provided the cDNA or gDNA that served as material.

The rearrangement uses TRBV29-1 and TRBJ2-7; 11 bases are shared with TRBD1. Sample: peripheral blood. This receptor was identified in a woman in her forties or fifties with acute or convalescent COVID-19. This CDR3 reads CSVTGQGGEQYF. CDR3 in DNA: TGCAGCGTTACGGGACAGGGGGGTGAGCAGTACTTC.